This T cell receptor beta chain derives from a study of CD8+CD57+ T cells in acquired aplastic anemia. CDR3 length equals 16 residues. CDR1 and CDR2 (germline): LGHNA, YSLEER. The V gene lost 1 base and the J gene lost 0 bases, with 7 bases spanning the gap. CD8+CD57+ cell expansion, shown by flow cytometry, had occurred in the patients selected for sequencing. Investigators profiled TCR beta VDJ and CDR3 from genomic DNA template. TCRdb processed the reads anew with MiXCR; each CDR3 protein has one entry. The sample lists approximately 220,000 distinct CDR3 sequences; around half were seen once. The V call is TRBV4-3, the J call TRBJ1-6; D is undetermined. Sequenced sample: sorted CD4+, CD8+, or CD8+CD57+ T cells (not recorded which) from PBMCs. The sequence was obtained from a human donor with aplastic anemia. The DNA for the CDR3 is TGCGCCAGCAGCCAAGTTTTGGGCTCCTATAATTCACCCCTCCACTTT. Its translation is CASSQVLGSYNSPLHF.